This entry concerns a single TCR beta chain. The antigen is unknown. Repertoires were generated with immunoSEQ multiplex PCR, while TCRdb's copy carries only in-frame clones and drops some. The table includes 1,400,000 or so clones, approximately 98.5% detected once. This entry belongs to a study of shared clonotypes between healthy human individuals. Broader study findings: A handful of donors shared about 4.5% of their naive CD4 clonotypes.

The sample consisted of naive CD4+ T cells sorted from blood. Indicated subset: CD45RA+ positively selected. The source of this sequence is a man aged 30 to 39 in good health.

The CDR3 spells CASSMGRVNTEAFF. For the CDR3, the DNA is TGTGCCAGTAGTATGGGCCGCGTGAACACTGAAGCTTTCTTT. The chain carries TRBV19 and TRBJ1-1; D gene unclear. The CDR3 totals 14 residues. Germline V CDR1 and CDR2: LNHDA, SQIVND (reference sequence). V was shortened by 3 bases and J by 0 bases, with 8 bases between the two germline ends.